Described below is a single TCR beta chain sequence and its context. Germline V gene sequence: CDR1 SGHTS, CDR2 YDEGEE. This CDR3 comprises 13 residues. The germline V and J ends were trimmed by 4 bases and 0 bases, with 5 bases remaining between them. This record comes from a study of blood T cell repertoires in COVID-19. As processed by the authors: Nucleated cell number was recorded as an estimate derived from reference gene primer amplification. Data came from immunoSEQ multiplex PCR; TCRdb stores just in-frame clones and leaves some out. V, J and clone size are taken as reported in that table, and D and trimming were inferred from the DNA itself. Altogether 150,000 to 200,000 clones are present, roughly four fifths being singletons, with the ten largest covering about 2.6%.

The specimen sequenced was peripheral blood. The chain is built from TRBV5-8 and TRBJ1-3; D is unclear. This clonotype originated in a human donor with acute or convalescent COVID-19. The donor label of this sample is uncertain. The CDR3 loop is CASSRFSGNTIYF. The DNA of the CDR3 is TGTGCCAGCAGCCGGTTCTCTGGAAACACCATATATTTT.